Only one count was recorded for the clone carrying this T cell receptor beta chain. Molecular barcoded adaptors covering alpha/delta and beta/gamma chains were used on roughly 400 ng RNA. TCRdb ran MiXCR on the reads and lists one entry per CDR3 protein. The sample has some 120,000 distinct CDR3 sequences, over 10% seen once. This sample stems from a study of read filtering for tumor transcriptome and immune sequencing. The germline V and J ends were trimmed by 1 base and 0 bases, with 6 bases remaining between them. The CDR3 loop spans 13 amino acids. Germline V lookup: CDR1 GTSNPN, CDR2 SVGIG (reference sequence).

The specimen sequenced was a population of CD138-negative cells sorted from bone marrow. The V call is TRBV30, the J call TRBJ1-1; D remains ambiguous. This clonotype originated in a donor aged 40 or older with multiple myeloma. CDR3 sequence reads: CAWSAVMNTEAFF. In nucleotides, the CDR3 is TGTGCCTGGAGTGCGGTGATGAACACTGAAGCTTTCTTT.